This section outlines one T cell receptor beta chain sequence together with its context. Source study methods: Reference gene primer amplification gave nucleated cell count estimates. Sequenced by immunoSEQ multiplex PCR; TCRdb stores in-frame clones only, minus some. V, J and clone size reflect that table, while D and trimming were determined from the DNA. The sample yields 100,000 to 150,000 clones, roughly four fifths seen once. This sample was taken from a study of blood T cell repertoires in COVID-19. Overall study: The study drew acute and convalescent COVID-19 samples from the United States, Italy and Spain.

What was sequenced was peripheral blood. This clonotype was obtained from a human donor in a cohort sampled during active COVID-19.

The CDR3 nucleotides are TGTGCCAGCAGCCTAACGGGGGGAATTATGGAGCAGTACTTC. It is translated as CASSLTGGIMEQYF. This rearrangement joins TRBV3-1 (or the pseudogene TRBV3-2) to TRBJ2-7, with 7 bases aligning to TRBD2. The germline V gene has CDR1 LGHDT and CDR2 YNNKEL (reference sequence). After removal of 4 bases from V and 7 bases from J, the junction contained 10 bases not matched to a gene. This CDR3 has 14 amino acids.